This T cell receptor (beta chain) originates from a study of shared clonotypes between healthy human individuals. Study details: Three CD4 naive, three CD4 memory, two CD8 naive and one CD8 memory plate were used per donor. Study observations and caveats: The sampled material consisted only of blood, and tissue repertoires are likely to differ. Relative to clonotypes present in all four donors, those not shared had lower generation probabilities.

Trimming cost V 6 bases and J 4 bases, with 11 bases left between them. The CDR3 has 13 residues. Germline V lookup: CDR1 SEHNR, CDR2 FQNEAQ (reference sequence). In the naive CD8 group, cells lacked CD45RO and were positively selected for CCR7, so terminally differentiated effector memory CD45RA+ cells were left out. On this clone itself: What it binds is not known.

Clones were sequenced by immunoSEQ multiplex PCR, and TCRdb holds only the in-frame ones, with some missing. The sample carries about 2.1 million clones, 93% recorded once. The clonotype was recovered from a man between 18 and 29 years old in good health. Some clones in this sample may be carry-over from other donors' samples. The V gene is TRBV7-9, the J gene TRBJ2-3, with D unresolved. The sequenced sample was naive CD8+ T cells from PBMCs. CDR3 protein: CASSPFPSDTQYF. CDR3 DNA: TGTGCCAGCAGTCCCTTCCCCTCAGATACGCAGTATTTT.